This T cell receptor (beta chain) was retrieved from a study of cytomegalovirus exposure and HLA in healthy donors (dated by TCRdb to 2015 to 2018). About the full investigation: According to an earlier analysis of around 600 of the donors, roughly 180 million T cells yielded some 110 million unique TCR beta sequences and 276 Gb of sequence data. An early release that covered fewer than 750 HLA-typed donors contained approximately 320 gigabases of sequencing data and tens of millions of unique TCR sequences. Among the 398 genotyped donors, around 81% belonged to the genetic ancestry cluster associated with self-reported Caucasian donors. The study aimed to test whether cataloging public T cell receptors could reveal signatures of past pathogen exposure. Using immunosequencing, the study profiled T cell repertoires from 640 or so subjects and related those repertoires to cytomegalovirus serostatus. Besides the first cohort of 666 subjects, a separate validation cohort made up of roughly 120 different subjects was used. The study combined high-throughput TCR immunosequencing, statistical association of individual TCRs with disease status, and machine learning to predict cytomegalovirus infection status. In a later analysis, previously published TCR beta repertoires from fewer than 750 donors were re-analyzed and high-resolution HLA genotyping was added so that TCR occurrence patterns could be studied. In the later analysis, no new phenotypic data were used to find candidate immune exposures; instead, reliance was placed on TCR beta sequences and their occurrence across donors. An earlier analysis of 500 to 750 of the donors applied high-throughput TCR beta sequencing to assess whether each TCR beta V gene segment acted as functional or pseudogenic. Donor age, sex, ethnicity and CMV serostatus were compiled together with the repertoire data. Genome-wide SNP genotypes for about three fifths of the roughly 670 donors were used in a later genetic analysis, which treated that subset as a discovery cohort. All discovery cohort repertoires had been generated on a single sequencing platform. HLA typing covered class I and class II loci at four-digit resolution. The number of donors typed differed by locus, with roughly 620-630 for A, B, C, DRB1 and DQB1, more than 500 for DQA1, 606 for DPA1, and some 440 for DPB1. Because of strong linkage in the cohort, five DR-DQ haplotypes were treated as single units for association and clustering. Among some 410 genotyped donors of the cohort, an average of about 240,000 unique TCR beta nucleotide sequences were sequenced per donor, roughly 20% of them non-productive.

Broader findings and caveats from the paper: The authors suggested that the approach could potentially be generalized to other disease states and immunological phenotypes. While some public TCRs were present in many individuals, most TCR sequences turned up only very rarely across donors. The cohort was sequenced for TCR beta chains only, and without alpha or paired-chain data the features that could be detected were limited. An earlier analysis of approximately 500 of the donors showed that most TCR beta V segments appeared in productive rearrangements either about 87% or about 30% of the time, which broadly matched IMGT annotations. HLA typing was unavailable for some donors at each locus, so association tests used only the typed subset. In vitro tests confirmed that three of the cytomegalovirus-associated TCR beta chains recognize cytomegalovirus antigens. The earlier analysis of almost 600 of the donors excluded roughly 17 rarely observed V segments, including chromosome 9 orphons, because counts were too low. In a later genetic analysis, fewer N-insertions in productive TCRs were reported among donors in an Asian-associated ancestry cluster than the roughly 700-donor mean. A cluster of highly shared sequence variants was judged likely to represent a technical artifact of the sequencing pipeline. Sequencing depth was assumed to be roughly uniform across donors in the presence/absence analyses, though that assumption may not hold. According to a later analysis, TCR association rates differed among HLA loci, with DRB1 alleles showing the most associated TCRs and HLA-C alleles showing the fewest. Compared with equally common non-associated chains, HLA-associated TCR beta chains in a later analysis were more clonally expanded and had lower generation probabilities. Assigning TCR associations to individual alleles was difficult when HLA alleles, especially DR and DQ, strongly co-occurred. According to a later analysis, parvovirus B19, influenza, CMV and Epstein-Barr virus appeared linked to several top co-occurrence clusters. The only immune exposure information available for the cohort was CMV serostatus. An association between a missense DCLRE1C variant and V-gene and J-gene trimming of TCR beta chains was found in a later genetic analysis and replicated in an independent cohort. Specific HLA alleles were associated with 15,000 to 20,000 TCR beta sequences at a false discovery rate of 0.05 in a later analysis. A further reported finding was that TCR beta sequences accurately predicted the HLA-A and HLA-B alleles for most subjects in the first cohort. Correlated functional status among segregating V segments might be attributable to linkage disequilibrium, but an unknown experimental factor could not be ruled out. The classifier was reported to diagnose cytomegalovirus status with high specificity and sensitivity in both the original cohort and the validation cohort. Most CMV-associated TCR beta chains appeared to be HLA-restricted in a later analysis, and the HLA associations seemed to be driven largely by CMV exposure. The study gave a list of about 170 TCR beta chains associated with cytomegalovirus.

Worth noting for this clone: Which antigen it targets is not known. Base qualities are not recorded, but no much larger clone differs from it by a single base.

The receptor library was made with the immunoSEQ multiplex PCR assay. The multiplex PCR relied on a mix of 60 forward primers for TCR Vbeta segments and 13 reverse primers for TCR Jbeta segments. The CDR3 region of rearranged TCR beta genes was amplified from genomic DNA with a multiplex PCR assay. The Illumina HiSeq System was used to sequence the amplified TCR beta libraries as 87-base-pair reads. The authors processed their data as follows. A later analysis tallied 70 million to 100 million unique TCR beta chains across the 640 or so repertoires, and approximately 12 million of those chains were shared by two or more donors. A nearest-neighbor algorithm error-corrected the raw reads and collapsed the reads into unique sequences, merging closely related sequences to remove PCR and sequencing errors. To assign V, D and J gene segments, CDR3 sequences were aligned to IMGT reference sequences. For a sequence to be retained, a match of at least six nucleotides to both a V gene segment and a J gene segment was required. A rearrangement was called productive if the CDR3 had no stop codons and remained in frame with V and J, and every other rearrangement was called non-productive. Following IMGT convention, CDR3 was defined as the stretch from the second conserved V-encoded cysteine up to the conserved J-encoded phenylalanine. The earlier analysis of 500 to 650 of the donors excluded any sequence lacking an unambiguous match to a single V gene segment. In an earlier analysis of several hundred of the donors, V segments were called functional above 56.7% productive rearrangements and were called segregating when the between-donor standard deviation exceeded 5%. To diagnose cytomegalovirus status from the catalog of TCR beta chain sequences, a statistical classification framework was built. V and J gene assignment, in a later analysis, came from comparing TCR nucleotide sequences with IMGT/GENE-DB human TR gene sequences. Using the TCRdist pipeline, a later analysis assigned CDR3 sequences along with most-parsimonious VDJ recombination scenarios. In a later analysis, every TCR beta chain was defined by the combination of its CDR3 amino acid sequence and its V-gene family, and reads without a unique V-gene family were dropped. A later analysis removed several hundred highly shared, low-generation-probability nucleotide sequences to deal with suspected cross-contamination and a sequencing artifact. A later analysis calculated a clonal expansion index for each public chain from normalized within-repertoire ranks of inferred template counts. In a later analysis, generation probabilities were computed with a VDJ recombination model fitted to out-of-frame rearrangements, and the resulting probabilities were checked against IGoR. In a later analysis, hypergeometric tests were used to score TCR-TCR, TCR-HLA and TCR-CMV co-occurrence, with a repertoire-size bias correction applied to TCR pairs. A later analysis estimated false discovery rates by permuting HLA or CMV assignments 20 times. In a later analysis, co-occurring TCRs were grouped with DBSCAN, and TCRdist sequence similarity was added when clustering was performed within HLA-allele-positive subsets. Repertoires with fewer than 30,000 or more than 120,000 public chains were left out of co-occurrence clustering, as were five repertoires with anomalous nucleotide sharing. Entries here come from immuneACCESS through TCRdb and include only in-frame sequences with V and J called. Some clones fail to appear in such tables; in the studies checked, an unresolved V gene covers under half of the shortfall, and the cause of the remainder is unknown. D and trimming come from the DNA, and the V and J calls and clone size come from that table. For this sample the table gives tens of thousands of clones, of which roughly 83% were detected only once. In total, the top ten clones hold approximately 14% of the sample.

The cohort comprised several hundred healthy bone marrow donors. Cohort members were all nominally healthy when sampled, although unrecorded immune exposures were likely present. The donor was CMV seropositive and was included in the group of 250 to 350 seropositive cohort members. A peripheral blood sample was collected from each donor, and TCR beta sequencing was performed on peripheral blood mononuclear cells. The Qiagen DNeasy Blood Extraction Kit was used to extract genomic DNA from the blood cell samples. Source material: PBMCs. This clonotype was sampled from a woman between 40 and 50 years old in good health and CMV-seropositive.

The DNA sequence is given as TGTGCCAGCAGCTTATTTGGGTCTGTAGATTGGAGCGATACGCAGTATTTT. Its protein reads: CASSLFGSVDWSDTQYF. Rearrangement joined TRBV7-3 to TRBJ2-3; confidence is insufficient to name the D gene. Per the germline V gene, SGHTA is the CDR1 and FQGTGA is the CDR2. The CDR3 goes from the cysteine to the phenylalanine over 17 residues. This entry keeps only the CDR3 DNA: 51 bases, framed from base 1. V is pared back by 2 bases and J by 6 bases, with 21 bases lying between the germline termini. Full variable domain (CDR3 extended with the reference TRBV7-3 and TRBJ2-3 proteins): GAGVSQTPSNKVTEKGKYVELRCDPISGHTALYWYRQSLGQGPEFLIYFQGTGAADDSGLPNDRFFAVRPEGSVSTLKIQRTERGDSAVYLCASSLFGSVDWSDTQYFGPGTRLTVL.